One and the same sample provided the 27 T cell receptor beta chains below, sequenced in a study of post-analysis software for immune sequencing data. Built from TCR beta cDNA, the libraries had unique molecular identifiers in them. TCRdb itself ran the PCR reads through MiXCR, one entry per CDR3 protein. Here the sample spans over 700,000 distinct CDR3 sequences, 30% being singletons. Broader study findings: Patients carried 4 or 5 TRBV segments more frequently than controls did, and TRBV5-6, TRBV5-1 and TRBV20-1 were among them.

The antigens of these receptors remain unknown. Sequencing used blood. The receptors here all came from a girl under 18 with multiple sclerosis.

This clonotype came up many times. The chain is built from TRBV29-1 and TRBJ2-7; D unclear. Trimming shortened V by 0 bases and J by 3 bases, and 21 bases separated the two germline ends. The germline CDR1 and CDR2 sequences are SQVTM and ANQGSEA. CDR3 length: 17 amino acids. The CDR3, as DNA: TGCAGCGTTGAAGATGTTAAAGTCAACGGTTGGGGCTACGAGCAGTACTTC. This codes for CSVEDVKVNGWGYEQYF.

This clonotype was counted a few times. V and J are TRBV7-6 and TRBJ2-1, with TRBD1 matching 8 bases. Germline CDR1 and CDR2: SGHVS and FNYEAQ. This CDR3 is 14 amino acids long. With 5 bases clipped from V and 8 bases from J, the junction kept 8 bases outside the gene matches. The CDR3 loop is CASSIVTGGHEQFF. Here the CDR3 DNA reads TGTGCCAGCAGCATAGTTACAGGGGGGCATGAGCAGTTCTTC.

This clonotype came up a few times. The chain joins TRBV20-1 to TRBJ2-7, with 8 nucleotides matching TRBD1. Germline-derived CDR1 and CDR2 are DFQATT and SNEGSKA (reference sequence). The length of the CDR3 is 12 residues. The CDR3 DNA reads TGCAGCCCGTCCTCCAGGGGGCGAGAGCAGTACTTC. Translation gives CSPSSRGREQYF.

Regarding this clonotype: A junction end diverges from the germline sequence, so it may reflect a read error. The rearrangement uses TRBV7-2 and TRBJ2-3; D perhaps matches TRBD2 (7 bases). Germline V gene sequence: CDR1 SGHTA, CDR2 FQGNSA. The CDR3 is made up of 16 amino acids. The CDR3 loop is CAGSLRGGPSTDTQYF. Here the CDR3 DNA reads TGTGCCGGCAGCTTAAGGGGGGGACCTAGCACAGATACGCAGTATTTT.

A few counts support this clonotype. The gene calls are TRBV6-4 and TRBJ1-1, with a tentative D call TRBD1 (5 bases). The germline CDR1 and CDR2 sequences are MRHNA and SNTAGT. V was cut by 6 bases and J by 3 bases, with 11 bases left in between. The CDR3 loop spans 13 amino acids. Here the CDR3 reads CASRGGGYTEAFF. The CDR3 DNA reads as TGTGCCAGCAGGGGTGGGGGGTACACTGAAGCTTTCTTT.

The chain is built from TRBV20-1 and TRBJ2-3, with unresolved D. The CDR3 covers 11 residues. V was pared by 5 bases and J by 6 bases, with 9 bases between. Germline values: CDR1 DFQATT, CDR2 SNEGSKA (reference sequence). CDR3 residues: CSAPVGDTQYF. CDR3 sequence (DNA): TGCAGTGCTCCTGTAGGGGATACGCAGTATTTT.

CDR3 region: CASSFQGGAMNYGYTF. In DNA form, the CDR3 reads TGTGCCAGCAGTTTCCAGGGTGGGGCAATGAACTATGGCTACACCTTC. The rearrangement uses TRBV12-3 or TRBV12-4 and TRBJ1-2; weak D call: TRBD1 (5 bases). V dropped 3 bases and J dropped 2 bases, with 16 bases sitting between them. CDR3 length: 16 residues.

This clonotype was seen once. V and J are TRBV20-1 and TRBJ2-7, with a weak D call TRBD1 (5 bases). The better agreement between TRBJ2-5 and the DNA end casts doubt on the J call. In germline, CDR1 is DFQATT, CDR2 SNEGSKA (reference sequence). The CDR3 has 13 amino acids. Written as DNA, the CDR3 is TGCAGTGCTCCCAGGGCCCAAAGAGAGACCCAGTACTTC. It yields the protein CSAPRAQRETQYF.

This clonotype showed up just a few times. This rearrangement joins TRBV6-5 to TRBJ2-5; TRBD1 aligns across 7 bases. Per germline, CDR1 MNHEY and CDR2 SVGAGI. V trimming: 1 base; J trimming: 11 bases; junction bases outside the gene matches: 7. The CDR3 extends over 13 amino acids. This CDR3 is CASSYWDSREQYF. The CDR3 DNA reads TGTGCCAGCAGTTACTGGGACAGCAGAGAGCAGTACTTC.

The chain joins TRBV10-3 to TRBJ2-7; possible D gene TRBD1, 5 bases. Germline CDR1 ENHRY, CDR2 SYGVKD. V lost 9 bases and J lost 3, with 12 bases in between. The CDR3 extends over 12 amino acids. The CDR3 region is CAISTANYEQYF. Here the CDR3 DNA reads TGTGCCATTTCGACAGCCAACTACGAGCAGTACTTC.

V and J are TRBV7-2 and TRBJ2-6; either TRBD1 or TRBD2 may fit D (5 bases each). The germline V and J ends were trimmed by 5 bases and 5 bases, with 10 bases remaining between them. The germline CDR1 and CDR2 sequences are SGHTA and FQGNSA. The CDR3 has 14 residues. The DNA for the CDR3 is TGTGCCAGCAGCCCGAGGGGATGGGCCAACGTCCTGACTTTC. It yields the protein CASSPRGWANVLTF.

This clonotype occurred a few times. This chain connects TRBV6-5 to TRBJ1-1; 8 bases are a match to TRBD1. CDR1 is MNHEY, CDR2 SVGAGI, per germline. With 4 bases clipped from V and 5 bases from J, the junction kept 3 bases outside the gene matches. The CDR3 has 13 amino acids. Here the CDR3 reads CASSFDRGTEAFF. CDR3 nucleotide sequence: TGTGCCAGCAGTTTCGACAGGGGTACTGAAGCTTTCTTT.

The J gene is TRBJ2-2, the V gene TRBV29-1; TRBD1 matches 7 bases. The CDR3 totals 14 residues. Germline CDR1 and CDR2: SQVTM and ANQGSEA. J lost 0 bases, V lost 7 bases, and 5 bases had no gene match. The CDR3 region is CSAAGTANTGELFF. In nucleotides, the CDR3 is TGCAGCGCTGCTGGGACAGCGAACACCGGGGAGCTGTTTTTT.

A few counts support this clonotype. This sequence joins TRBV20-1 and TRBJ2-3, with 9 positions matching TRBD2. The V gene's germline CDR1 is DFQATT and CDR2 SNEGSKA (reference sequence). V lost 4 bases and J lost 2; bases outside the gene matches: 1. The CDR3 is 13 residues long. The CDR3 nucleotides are TGCAGTGCTACTAGCGGGGTCACAGATACGCAGTATTTT. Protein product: CSATSGVTDTQYF.

DNA of the CDR3: TGCAGCGTTAGTAGCGGGGGGTCCTCCTACGAGCAGTACTTC. This encodes CSVSSGGSSYEQYF. V usage is TRBV29-1 and J usage is TRBJ2-7; 10 bases are a match to TRBD2. The germline V gene encodes CDR1 SQVTM and CDR2 ANQGSEA. J was trimmed by 0 bases and V by 5 bases; bases with no gene match: 4. The CDR3 runs 14 residues.

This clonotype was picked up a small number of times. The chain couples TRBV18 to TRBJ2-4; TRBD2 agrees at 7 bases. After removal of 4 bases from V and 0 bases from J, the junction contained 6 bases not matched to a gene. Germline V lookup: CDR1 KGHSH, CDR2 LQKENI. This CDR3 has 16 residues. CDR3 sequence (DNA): TGTGCCAGCTCACACCTAGCGGATGTAGCCAAAAACATTCAGTACTTC. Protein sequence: CASSHLADVAKNIQYF.

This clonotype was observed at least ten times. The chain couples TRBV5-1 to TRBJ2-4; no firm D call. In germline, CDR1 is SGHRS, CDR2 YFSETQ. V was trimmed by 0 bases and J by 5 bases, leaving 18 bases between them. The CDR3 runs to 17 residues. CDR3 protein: CASSLVPGDLQENIQYF. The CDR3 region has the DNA TGCGCCAGCAGCTTGGTACCCGGAGACCTACAAGAAAACATTCAGTACTTC.

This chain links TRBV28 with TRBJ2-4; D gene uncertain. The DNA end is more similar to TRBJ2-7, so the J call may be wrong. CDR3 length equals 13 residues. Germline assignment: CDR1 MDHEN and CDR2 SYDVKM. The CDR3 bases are TGTGCCAGCAGCCATCGGCCCATCTACGAGCAGTACTTC. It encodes CASSHRPIYEQYF.

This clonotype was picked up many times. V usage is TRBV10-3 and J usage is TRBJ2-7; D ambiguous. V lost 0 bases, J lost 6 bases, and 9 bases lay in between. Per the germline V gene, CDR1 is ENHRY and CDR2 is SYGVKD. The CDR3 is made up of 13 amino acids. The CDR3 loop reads CAISESGRVEQYF. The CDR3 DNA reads TGTGCCATCAGTGAGTCGGGAAGGGTCGAGCAGTACTTC.

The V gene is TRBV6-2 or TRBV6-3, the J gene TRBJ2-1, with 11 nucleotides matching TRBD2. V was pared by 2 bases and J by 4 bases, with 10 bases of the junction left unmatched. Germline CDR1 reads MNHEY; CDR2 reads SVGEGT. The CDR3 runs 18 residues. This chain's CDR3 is CASSYLKGLAVIYNEQFF. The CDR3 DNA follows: TGTGCCAGCAGTTACCTAAAGGGACTAGCGGTCATTTACAATGAGCAGTTCTTC.

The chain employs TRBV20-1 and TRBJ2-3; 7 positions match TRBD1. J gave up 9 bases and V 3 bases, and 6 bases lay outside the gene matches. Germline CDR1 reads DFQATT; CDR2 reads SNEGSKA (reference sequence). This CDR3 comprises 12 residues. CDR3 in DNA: TGCAGTGCTAGTTACTTGACAGGGACGCAGTATTTT. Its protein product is CSASYLTGTQYF.

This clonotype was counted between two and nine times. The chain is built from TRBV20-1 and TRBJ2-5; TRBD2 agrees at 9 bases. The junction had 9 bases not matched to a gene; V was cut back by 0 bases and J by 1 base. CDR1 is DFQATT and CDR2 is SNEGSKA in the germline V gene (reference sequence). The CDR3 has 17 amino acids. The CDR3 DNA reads TGCAGTGCTAGAGACCAAATTAGCGGGAGAGGCCAAGAGACCCAGTACTTC. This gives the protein CSARDQISGRGQETQYF.

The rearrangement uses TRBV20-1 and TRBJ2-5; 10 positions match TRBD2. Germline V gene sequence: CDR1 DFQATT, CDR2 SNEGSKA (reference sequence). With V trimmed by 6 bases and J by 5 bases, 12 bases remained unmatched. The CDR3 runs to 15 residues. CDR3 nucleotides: TGCAGTGCCCGCTTGAGCGGGAGGGTTGGGGAGACCCAGTACTTC. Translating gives CSARLSGRVGETQYF.

In nucleotides, the CDR3 is TGCAGTGCTAAAGGGTACGGACTCCCGGCTTACAATGAGCAGTTCTTC. Protein sequence: CSAKGYGLPAYNEQFF. This sequence joins TRBV20-1 and TRBJ2-1; TRBD2 might be the D (5 bases). Germline V lookup: CDR1 DFQATT, CDR2 SNEGSKA (reference sequence). Trimming shortened V by 4 bases and J by 4 bases, and 20 bases separated the two germline ends. The length of the CDR3 is 16 residues.

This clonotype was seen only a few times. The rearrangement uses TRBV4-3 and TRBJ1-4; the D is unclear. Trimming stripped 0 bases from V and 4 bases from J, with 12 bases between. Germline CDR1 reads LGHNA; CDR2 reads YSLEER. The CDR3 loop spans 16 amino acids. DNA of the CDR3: TGCGCCAGCAGCCAAGATCGAGCCGTGGGTAATGAAAAACTGTTTTTT. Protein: CASSQDRAVGNEKLFF.

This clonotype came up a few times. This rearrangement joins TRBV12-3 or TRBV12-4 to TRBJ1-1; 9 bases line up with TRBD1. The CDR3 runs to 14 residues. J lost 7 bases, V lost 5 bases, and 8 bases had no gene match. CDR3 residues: CASSLRTGVSEAFF. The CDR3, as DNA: TGTGCCAGCAGTCTAAGGACAGGGGTGAGTGAAGCTTTCTTT.

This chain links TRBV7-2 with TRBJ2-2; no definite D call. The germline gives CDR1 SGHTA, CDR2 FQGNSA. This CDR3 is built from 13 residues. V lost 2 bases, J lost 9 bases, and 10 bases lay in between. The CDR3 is CASSLIGFWELFF. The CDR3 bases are TGTGCCAGCAGCTTAATAGGGTTTTGGGAGCTGTTTTTT.